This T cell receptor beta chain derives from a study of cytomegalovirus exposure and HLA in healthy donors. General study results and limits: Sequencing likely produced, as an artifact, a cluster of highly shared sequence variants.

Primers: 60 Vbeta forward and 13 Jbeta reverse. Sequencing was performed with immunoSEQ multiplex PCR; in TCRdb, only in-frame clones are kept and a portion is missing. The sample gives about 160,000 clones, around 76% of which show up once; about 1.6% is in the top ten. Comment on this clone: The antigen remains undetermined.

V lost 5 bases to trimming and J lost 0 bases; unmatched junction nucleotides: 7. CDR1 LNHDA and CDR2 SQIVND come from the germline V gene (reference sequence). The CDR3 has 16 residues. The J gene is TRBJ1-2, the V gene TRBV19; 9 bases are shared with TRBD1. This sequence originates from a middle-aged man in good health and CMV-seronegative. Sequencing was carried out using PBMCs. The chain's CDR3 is CASSRGQGGTNYGYTF. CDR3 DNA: TGTGCCAGTAGTCGGGGACAGGGCGGAACTAACTATGGCTACACCTTC.